Given below is one T cell receptor beta chain in context. This receptor's antigen is unknown. No clone much larger than this one lies a single base away; base qualities are absent. The donors were healthy, HIV-negative adults with no recently reported acute infections or vaccinations. Only Caucasian adults living in Nashville, Tennessee, USA were represented among the donors. CD4+ T cells were enriched by magnetic negative selection; naive cells were then positively selected on CD45RA, and the negative fraction formed the memory subset. After blood collection by leukapheresis, PBMCs were isolated using Ficoll-Histopaque density gradient centrifugation and then cryopreserved in the vapor phase of liquid nitrogen. Analytical flow cytometry was used to check the purity and quantity of each magnetically sorted T cell population. Genomic DNA was isolated from each sorted fraction and quantified by UV absorbance on a Nanodrop 2000c.

This entry comes from a study of shared clonotypes between healthy human individuals (dated by TCRdb to about 2020). General notes on the study: Three men and a couple of women, aged 18 to 49 years, made up the cohort. For each donor, CD4 naive and CD4 memory were each run on three plates, CD8 naive on two plates, and CD8 memory on one plate. To increase sequencing depth and limit assay-specific biases, different laboratories used diverse techniques to prepare libraries and sequence TCR repertoires. Leukapheresis yielded between about 0.94 and 8.9 billion PBMCs per donor. To estimate repertoire size and how much clonotype sharing occurs between individuals, the study deeply sequenced the blood TCR repertoires of five healthy adults.

Using the deep immunoSEQ assay, TCR CDR3 regions were amplified from genomic DNA by multiplex PCR. Genomic DNA extracted from each cell subset was distributed evenly over all wells of several immunoSEQ 96-well plates, and each plate served as one replicate. Each replicate PCR for sorted subsets received 150 to 250 ng genomic DNA, equal to roughly 30,000 T cell genomes. Purified libraries were measured with a Qubit 3.0 fluorometer, size-checked on a Bioanalyzer 2100, and measured again with the KAPA Library Quantification kit. Every immunoSEQ 96-well plate was sequenced on a separate single-read 150-cycle Illumina NextSeq 550 flow cell. The published analysis was carried out like this. Because the immunoSEQ output included only junctional sequences and no quality scores, the filtering could not be the same as the filtering used for full-length reads. To assign V/J genes and CDR3, sequences were annotated using PyIR, a Python wrapper for IgBLAST v1.9, with IMGT germline references. Reads were filtered out if the reads had weak V/J assignments (E-value above 1e-6), no CDR3, stop codons, out-of-frame junctions, or ambiguous translated residues. V3J clonotypes were defined by identical inferred V gene, J gene, and CDR3 amino acid sequence. The percentage overlap between two repertoires was calculated by dividing the number of shared unique clonotypes by the size of the smaller repertoire. Richness of each repertoire was evaluated using RTK rarefaction, the Chao1 estimator, and Recon v2.1 estimates of unobserved clonotypes. For all TCRbeta clonotypes obtained by the gDNA method from several donors, generation probabilities were computed with OLGA. TCRdb stores this immuneACCESS table with in-frame sequences only. Part of the clones is absent; in the studies checked, under half of the shortfall reflects unresolved V genes, and no reason is known for the rest. V, J and clone size are taken as reported in that table, and D and trimming were inferred from the DNA itself. The sample table shows 2 million to 3 million clones, and roughly 93% are seen once. Around 0.37% of the sample is in the top ten clones.

The paper's findings and limits, for the study overall: Pairwise subsampling led to the expectation that sequencing depth would affect the degree of clonotype sharing among donors. Incomplete sequencing was indicated by rarefaction of sorted-subset datasets, despite the large sequencing depth. Clonotypes shared by all four sorted-subset donors showed higher generation probabilities than non-shared clonotypes. The small number of donors limited the genetic and exposure-history diversity represented. Sampling was limited to blood, and TCR repertoires in tissue likely differ from TCR repertoires in blood. Larger estimated clonotype richness was generally found for naive subsets than for memory subsets. About 4.5% of naive CD4, 3.5% of naive CD8, around 2.3% of memory CD4, and around 0.42% of memory CD8 clonotypes were shared across several donors.

The CDR1 and CDR2 encoded by the germline V gene (reference sequence) are MNHNY and SVGAGI. The CDR3, cysteine through phenylalanine, is 13 amino acids long. Only the CDR3 portion is preserved as DNA: 39 bases, with reading frame beginning at the first base. V lost 7 bases and J lost 7 bases; the stretch between them is 14 bases long. This TCR was recovered from a man between 18 and 35 years old in good health. Some clones in this sample may be carry-over from other donors' samples. This receptor chain uses TRBV6-6 and TRBJ1-3, with the D gene too uncertain to name. The sample consisted of naive CD4+ T cells from PBMCs. Taken with the paper, the label for cell subset or site translates to: CD45RA+ positively selected. The CDR3 reads as follows: CASILGLRNTIYF. The nucleotides read TGTGCCAGCATTCTGGGCCTCCGGAACACCATATATTTT.